The source of this TCR beta chain is a study of blood T cell repertoires in COVID-19. Looking at the study overall: T cells, B-cell-depleted T cells, or PBMCs provided the cDNA or gDNA that served as material.

Sequencing used immunoSEQ multiplex PCR; TCRdb keeps in-frame clones, though not all of them. The table shows roughly 290,000 clones, with approximately 90% occurring only once. The CDR3 totals 13 residues. V was trimmed by 7 bases and J by 0 bases, leaving 6 bases between them. The genes are TRBV12-3 or TRBV12-4 and TRBJ2-2; D gene ambiguous. This TCR derives from a woman aged 55-75 years with acute or convalescent COVID-19. Sequenced: peripheral blood. The CDR3 sequence is CASTPANTGELFF. CDR3 sequence (DNA): TGTGCCAGCACCCCTGCGAACACCGGGGAGCTGTTTTTT.